Listed below are T cell receptor beta chains from one sample, sequenced in a study of CD8+CD57+ T cells in acquired aplastic anemia. TCRdb reprocessed the reads with MiXCR, giving one entry per CDR3 protein. The profile shows about 170,000 distinct CDR3 sequences, less than 60% of them singletons. The sample taken for sequencing was sorted CD4+, CD8+, or CD8+CD57+ T cells (not recorded which) from PBMCs. These receptors originate from a human donor with aplastic anemia. The CDR3 runs from the conserved cysteine through the conserved F or W. Fields, in order: J gene, clone size, D gene, V gene, CDR3 DNA, CDR3 protein. A D gene is named only where the DNA matches it firmly. Clone size appears in some rows only: once, few, many, or a class for an expanded clone.

>TRBJ2-7|-|-|TRBV7-2
TGTGCCAGCAGCTCGCTCGGTACAGTAGGTTACGAGCAGTACTTC
CASSSLGTVGYEQYF
>TRBJ2-2|many|-|TRBV7-8
TGTGCCAGCAACGATAACACCGGGGAGCTGTTTTTT
CASNDNTGELFF
>TRBJ2-2|-|-|TRBV5-1
TGCGCCAGCAGCTTACTAGGCCAGAACACCGGGGACCTGTTTTTT
CASSLLGQNTGDLFF
>TRBJ2-1|-|-|TRBV20-1
TGCAGTGCTAGAGATCTCAGGCTAGCCCACTCCTACAATGAGCAGTTCTTC
CSARDLRLAHSYNEQFF
>TRBJ2-7|-|TRBD2|TRBV7-2
TGTGCCAGCACCATTAGCGGGCAGTACGGCGAGCAGTACTTC
CASTISGQYGEQYF
>TRBJ2-7|-|-|TRBV20-1
TGCAGTGCTACAGGGTCCTACGAGCAGTACTTC
CSATGSYEQYF
>TRBJ2-3|many|TRBD2|TRBV20-1
TGCAGTGCTAGAGTCCCGGGGGGGGCGGATACGCAGTATTTT
CSARVPGGADTQYF
>TRBJ2-7|many|TRBD1|TRBV20-1
TGCAGTGCTAGAGATGAGTTCCGGGACAGGTTACACGAGCAGTACTTC
CSARDEFRDRLHEQYF
>TRBJ2-7|few|-|TRBV25-1
TGTGCCAGCAGTGAATACGCTGGTAGCAAGTCACGCTCTTCCTACGAGCAGTACTTC
CASSEYAGSKSRSSYEQYF
>TRBJ1-5|few|TRBD1|TRBV3-1
TGTGCCAGCAGCCAAGGGACAGGGGGCGTCCCCAATCAGCCCCAGCATTTT
CASSQGTGGVPNQPQHF
>TRBJ1-6|-|-|TRBV20-1
TGCAGTGCGGCTATTAGCTCCTATAATTCACCCCTCCACTTT
CSAAISSYNSPLHF
>TRBJ1-1|many|-|TRBV7-2
TGTGCCAGCAGCAGCAGGAAAATGAACACTGAAGCTTTCTTT
CASSSRKMNTEAFF
>TRBJ1-2|-|-|TRBV5-1
TGCGCCAGCAGCCCAAAGGACGGGGACTATGGCTACACCTTC
CASSPKDGDYGYTF
>TRBJ2-1|once|TRBD1|TRBV4-1
TGCGCCAGCAGCCACTTGGGACAGGGGGTAAACAATGAGCAGTTCTTC
CASSHLGQGVNNEQFF
>TRBJ1-1|-|-|TRBV10-3
TGTGCCATCAGCCGGGACACGGTGAACACTGAAGCTTTCTTT
CAISRDTVNTEAFF
>TRBJ2-5|many|-|TRBV7-9
TGTGCCAGCAGTACACACAGGAGCTCGGAGACCCAGTACTTC
CASSTHRSSETQYF
>TRBJ1-4|-|TRBD1|TRBV10-3
TGTGCCATCAGTAAAGACAGGGCAGACAATGAAAAACTGTTTTTT
CAISKDRADNEKLFF
>TRBJ2-1|once|-|TRBV7-9
TGTGCCAGCAGCCTAGGATTCCATGAGCAGTTCTTC
CASSLGFHEQFF
>TRBJ2-7|many|TRBD1|TRBV5-5
TGTGCCAGCAGCTTGGCCGGGGGACAGGGGGCCTACGAGCAGTACTTC
CASSLAGGQGAYEQYF
>TRBJ1-6|many|TRBD1|TRBV6-1
TGTGCCAGTAAGACAGGGAGTAATTCACCCCTCCACTTT
CASKTGSNSPLHF
>TRBJ2-7|-|-|TRBV24-1
TGTGCCACCAGTGATAGGCAGGATCTCTCCTACGAGCAGTACTTC
CATSDRQDLSYEQYF
>TRBJ2-2|few|-|TRBV2
TGTGCCAGCTCACTTGTGGGGCTCACCGGGGAGCTGTTTTTT
CASSLVGLTGELFF
>TRBJ1-1|many|-|TRBV10-1
TGCGCCAGCAGCCAAGGAGATACTGAAGCTTTCTTT
CASSQGDTEAFF
>TRBJ2-3|-|TRBD2|TRBV7-9
TGTGCCAGCAGCTTTGGCCGGGGGGTCGGTACGCAGTATTTT
CASSFGRGVGTQYF
>TRBJ1-2|-|-|TRBV19
TGTGCCAGTAGTATTGGTGGCGGATCCTCCTATGGCTACACCTTC
CASSIGGGSSYGYTF
>TRBJ2-1|-|-|TRBV11-2
TGTGCCAGCAGCTTAGTTGAGCAGTTCTTC
CASSLVEQFF
>TRBJ2-7|-|-|TRBV2
TGTGCCAGCATAACGAGCCACGAGCAGTACTTC
CASITSHEQYF
>TRBJ2-7|many|-|TRBV6-5
TGTGCCAGCAGTTACTTACTCCCAGTGGTGTCAGGGGCCGAGCAGTACTTC
CASSYLLPVVSGAEQYF
>TRBJ2-2|many|-|TRBV9
TGTGCCAGCAGCTCAACCCGGGGCACCGGGGAGCTGTTTTTT
CASSSTRGTGELFF
>TRBJ1-2|-|-|TRBV20-1
TGCAGTGCTAGAGAAGGAGGGGCGAAGAACTATGGCTACACCTTC
CSAREGGAKNYGYTF
>TRBJ2-5|many|-|TRBV12-3/TRBV12-4
TGTGCCAGCAGTTTCGGAAAAGTCTTCCAAGAGACCCAGTACTTC
CASSFGKVFQETQYF
>TRBJ1-1|once|-|TRBV7-3
TGTGCCAGCGGGAGACAAGCGAACACTGAAGCTTTCTTT
CASGRQANTEAFF
>TRBJ2-3|-|TRBD2|TRBV9
TGTGCCAGCAGCTTCCGGGGTAGCGGGATGGATACGCAGTATTTT
CASSFRGSGMDTQYF
>TRBJ1-2|many|-|TRBV19
TGTGCCAGTAGTATGGTCTCGACAGTAAATAACTATGGCTACACCTTC
CASSMVSTVNNYGYTF
>TRBJ1-5|-|-|TRBV24-1
TGTGCCACCAGTCCCCCCAGGGTTAGCGGCAATCAGCCCCAGCATTTT
CATSPPRVSGNQPQHF
>TRBJ2-5|many|-|TRBV20-1
TGCAGTGCTTATCGGGGAAAAGAGACCCAGTACTTC
CSAYRGKETQYF
>TRBJ2-2|many|-|TRBV9
TGTGCCAGCAGCGTAGCCCCCCAGGGAACCGGGGAGCTGTTTTTT
CASSVAPQGTGELFF
>TRBJ1-1|-|TRBD1|TRBV2
TGTGCCAGCAGGGGGACAGGGGACACTGAAGCTTTCTTT
CASRGTGDTEAFF
>TRBJ2-7|-|TRBD1|TRBV6-1
TGTGCCAGCAGCCCCGGACAGGCCGGCTACGAGCAGTACTTC
CASSPGQAGYEQYF
>TRBJ2-7|-|-|TRBV6-2/TRBV6-3
TGTGCCAGCAGCAAGGCCTGGCTCGAAGTGGGCTACGAGCAGTACTTC
CASSKAWLEVGYEQYF
>TRBJ2-7|-|-|TRBV6-1
TGTGCCAGCAGCCTCCGGGACGGAGCCCCCGAGCAGTACTTC
CASSLRDGAPEQYF
>TRBJ2-7|-|TRBD1|TRBV7-6
TGTGCCAGCAGCGTAGGACAGGGCCTCTACGAGCAGTACTTC
CASSVGQGLYEQYF
>TRBJ2-3|-|TRBD1|TRBV5-1
TGCGCCAGCAGCCCGGGACAGGTAACAGATACGCAGTATTTT
CASSPGQVTDTQYF
>TRBJ1-1|many|-|TRBV6-5
TGTGCCAGCAAACCACCGGGGAGGAACACTGAAGCTTTCTTT
CASKPPGRNTEAFF
>TRBJ1-2|-|-|TRBV7-9
TGTGCCAGCAGCTTAGTAGGGGGAACGAATGGCTACACCTTC
CASSLVGGTNGYTF
>TRBJ2-5|-|-|TRBV15
TGTGCCACCAGCAGAGGCCTTGGGGAAGGAGAGACCCAGTACTTC
CATSRGLGEGETQYF
>TRBJ1-2|few|-|TRBV7-2
TGTGCCAGCAGCCAGATGGGGGACGGCAGTTATGGCTACACCTTC
CASSQMGDGSYGYTF
>TRBJ2-5|many|TRBD2|TRBV7-9
TGTGCCAGCAGCCGACTACCGGGACTAGCGGGGGGCCCTACCCAAGAGACCCAGTACTTC
CASSRLPGLAGGPTQETQYF
>TRBJ2-7|-|TRBD1|TRBV7-9
TGTGCCAGCTCCGCGACAGGGGGCTACGAGCAGTACTTC
CASSATGGYEQYF
>TRBJ2-1|-|TRBD2|TRBV11-1
TGTGCCAGCAGATTTAGCGGGAACTACAATGAGCAGTTCTTC
CASRFSGNYNEQFF
>TRBJ1-5|-|-|TRBV15
TGTGCCACCAGCAGAGATAAGGGCGGGGGTCAGCCCCAGCATTTT
CATSRDKGGGQPQHF
>TRBJ1-6|many|-|TRBV7-9
TGTGCCAGCAGCTCCGGACTTTTGAGGTCCCTCCACTTT
CASSSGLLRSLHF
>TRBJ1-5|-|TRBD1|TRBV10-3
TGTGCCATCAGTGTCGGGACAGGGGTGTATAGCAATCAGCCCCAGCATTTT
CAISVGTGVYSNQPQHF
>TRBJ1-4|-|-|TRBV10-3
TGTGCCATCAGTGAGTCCCGGGCAGGGGCGCCTGAAAAACTGTTTTTT
CAISESRAGAPEKLFF
>TRBJ2-5|few|TRBD1|TRBV15
TGTGCCACCAGCAGGGGACAGGTCCAAGAGACCCAGTACTTC
CATSRGQVQETQYF
>TRBJ2-7|-|-|TRBV5-6
TGTGCCAGCAGCTTGGTGGCGGTCAGCTACGAGCAGTACTTC
CASSLVAVSYEQYF
>TRBJ2-7|-|-|TRBV19
TGTGCCAGTAGTATCGCCGGGGGTTACGAGCAGTACTTC
CASSIAGGYEQYF
>TRBJ1-2|-|TRBD1|TRBV7-6
TGTGCCAGCAATCCGCCAGGGGGCTATGGCTACACCTTC
CASNPPGGYGYTF